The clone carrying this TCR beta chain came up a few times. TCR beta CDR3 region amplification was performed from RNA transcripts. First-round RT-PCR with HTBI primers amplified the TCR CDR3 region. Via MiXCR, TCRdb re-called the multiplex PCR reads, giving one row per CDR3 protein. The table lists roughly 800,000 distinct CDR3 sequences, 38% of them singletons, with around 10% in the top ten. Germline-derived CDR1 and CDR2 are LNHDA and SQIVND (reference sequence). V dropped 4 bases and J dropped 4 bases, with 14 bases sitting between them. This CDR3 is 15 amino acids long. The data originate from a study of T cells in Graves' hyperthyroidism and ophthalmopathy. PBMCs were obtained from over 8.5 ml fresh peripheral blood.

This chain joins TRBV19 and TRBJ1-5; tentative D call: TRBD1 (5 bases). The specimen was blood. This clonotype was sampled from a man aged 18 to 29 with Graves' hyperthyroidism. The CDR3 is CASSNGGRNNQPQHF. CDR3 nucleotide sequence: TGTGCCAGTAGTAATGGGGGACGGAATAATCAGCCCCAGCATTTT.